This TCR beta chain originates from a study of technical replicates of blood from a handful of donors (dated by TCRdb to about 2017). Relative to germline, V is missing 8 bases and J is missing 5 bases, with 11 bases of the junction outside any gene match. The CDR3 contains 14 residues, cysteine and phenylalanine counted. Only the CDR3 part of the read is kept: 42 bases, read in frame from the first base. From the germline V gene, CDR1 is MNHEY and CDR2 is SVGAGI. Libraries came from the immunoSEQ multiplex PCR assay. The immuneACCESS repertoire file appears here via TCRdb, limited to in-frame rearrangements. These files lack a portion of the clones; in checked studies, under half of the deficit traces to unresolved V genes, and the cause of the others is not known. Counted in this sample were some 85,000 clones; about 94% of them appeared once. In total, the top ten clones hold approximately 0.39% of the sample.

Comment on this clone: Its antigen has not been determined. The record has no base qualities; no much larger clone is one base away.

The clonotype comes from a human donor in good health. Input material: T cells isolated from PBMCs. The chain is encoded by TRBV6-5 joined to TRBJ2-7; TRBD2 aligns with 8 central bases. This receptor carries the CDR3 CASRHGRGLNEQYF. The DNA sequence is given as TGTGCCAGCCGACACGGGAGGGGTCTAAACGAGCAGTACTTC.